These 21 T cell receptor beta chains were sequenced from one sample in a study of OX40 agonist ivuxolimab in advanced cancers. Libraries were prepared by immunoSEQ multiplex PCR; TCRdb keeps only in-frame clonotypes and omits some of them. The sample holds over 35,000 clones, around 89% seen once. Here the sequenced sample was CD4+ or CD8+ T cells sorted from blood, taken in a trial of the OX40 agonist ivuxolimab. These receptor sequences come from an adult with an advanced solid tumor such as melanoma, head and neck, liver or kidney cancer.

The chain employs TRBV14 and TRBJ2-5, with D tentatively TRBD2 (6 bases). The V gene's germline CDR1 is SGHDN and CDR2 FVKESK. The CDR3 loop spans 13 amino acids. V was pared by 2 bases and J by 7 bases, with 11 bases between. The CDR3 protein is CASSQYRRGTQYF. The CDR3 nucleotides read TGTGCCAGCAGCCAATACAGGAGGGGGACCCAGTACTTC.

The CDR3 coding sequence is TGTGCCTCGCGTCCGGGACAGGAAAATGAAAAACTGTTTTTT. It codes for CASRPGQENEKLFF. The chain employs TRBV30 and TRBJ1-4, with 8 bases aligning to TRBD1. This CDR3 has 14 amino acids. The germline V gene encodes CDR1 GTSNPN and CDR2 SVGIG (reference sequence). The V and J ends lost 7 bases and 5 bases, in that order; junction bases with no gene match: 9.

The CDR3 is CASSLGATGTVETQYF. CDR3 sequence (DNA): TGTGCCAGCAGCTTAGGGGCTACCGGGACCGTAGAGACCCAGTACTTC. The chain uses TRBV7-9 and TRBJ2-5; either TRBD1 or TRBD2 may fit D (5 bases each). CDR3 length: 16 amino acids. Trimming took 1 base from V and 4 from J, leaving 16 bases between them. Germline CDR1 and CDR2: SEHNR and FQNEAQ (reference sequence).

CDR3 sequence reads: CASSFLREAIHEQYF. In DNA form, the CDR3 reads TGTGCCAGCAGTTTCCTCCGGGAAGCAATCCACGAGCAGTACTTC. V gene TRBV28 combines with J gene TRBJ2-7, with a possible D match to TRBD2 (5 bases). The V end lost 3 bases, the J end lost 5 bases, and 17 bases lay between the germline ends. The CDR3 runs to 15 residues. CDR1 is MDHEN and CDR2 is SYDVKM in the germline V gene.

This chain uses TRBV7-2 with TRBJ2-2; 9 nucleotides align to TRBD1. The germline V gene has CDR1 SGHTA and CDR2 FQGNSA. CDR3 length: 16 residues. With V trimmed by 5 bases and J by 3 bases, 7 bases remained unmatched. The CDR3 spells CASSRIRDRDTGELFF. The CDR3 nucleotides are TGTGCCAGCAGCCGAATCCGGGACAGGGACACCGGGGAGCTGTTTTTT.

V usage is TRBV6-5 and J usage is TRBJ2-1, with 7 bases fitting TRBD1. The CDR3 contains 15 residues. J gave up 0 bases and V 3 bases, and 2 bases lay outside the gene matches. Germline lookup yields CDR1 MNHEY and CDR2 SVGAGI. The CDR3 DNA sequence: TGTGCCAGCAGTTATGACAGGGTCTCCTACAATGAGCAGTTCTTC. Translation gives CASSYDRVSYNEQFF.

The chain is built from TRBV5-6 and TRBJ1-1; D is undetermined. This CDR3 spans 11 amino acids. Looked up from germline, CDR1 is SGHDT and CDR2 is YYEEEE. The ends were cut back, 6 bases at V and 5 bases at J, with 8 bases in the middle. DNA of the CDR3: TGTGCCAGCACCCTTGGTACTGAAGCTTTCTTT. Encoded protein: CASTLGTEAFF.

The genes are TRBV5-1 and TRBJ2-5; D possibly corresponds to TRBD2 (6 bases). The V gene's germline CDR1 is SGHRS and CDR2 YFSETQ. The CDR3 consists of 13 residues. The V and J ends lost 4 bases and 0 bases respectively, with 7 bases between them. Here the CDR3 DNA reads TGCGCCAGCAGCGGGGACTACCAAGAGACCCAGTACTTC. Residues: CASSGDYQETQYF.

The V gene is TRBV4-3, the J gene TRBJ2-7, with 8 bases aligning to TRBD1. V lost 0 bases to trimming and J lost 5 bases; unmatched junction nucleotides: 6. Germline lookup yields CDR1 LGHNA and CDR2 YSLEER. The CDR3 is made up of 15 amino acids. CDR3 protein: CASSQDGDRGDEQYF. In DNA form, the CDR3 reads TGCGCCAGCAGCCAAGATGGTGACAGGGGAGACGAGCAGTACTTC.

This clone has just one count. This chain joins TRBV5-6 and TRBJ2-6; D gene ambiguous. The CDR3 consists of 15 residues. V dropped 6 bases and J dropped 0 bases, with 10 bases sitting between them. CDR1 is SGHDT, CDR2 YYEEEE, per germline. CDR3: CASITGFSGANVLTF. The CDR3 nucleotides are TGTGCCAGCATCACCGGTTTCTCTGGGGCCAACGTCCTGACTTTC. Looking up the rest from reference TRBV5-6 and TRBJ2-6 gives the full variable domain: DAGVTQSPTHLIKTRGQQVTLRCSPKSGHDTVSWYQQALGQGPQFIFQYYEEEERQRGNFPDRFSGHQFPNYSSELNVNALLLGDSALYLCASITGFSGANVLTFGAGSRLTVL.

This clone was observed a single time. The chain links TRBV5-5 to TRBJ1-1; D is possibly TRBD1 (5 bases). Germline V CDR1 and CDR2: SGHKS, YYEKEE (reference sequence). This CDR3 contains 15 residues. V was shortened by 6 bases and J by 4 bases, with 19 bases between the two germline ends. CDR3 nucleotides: TGTGCCAGCACTTCCCGCAGGGTGGGGGGCACTGAAGCTTTCTTT. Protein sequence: CASTSRRVGGTEAFF.

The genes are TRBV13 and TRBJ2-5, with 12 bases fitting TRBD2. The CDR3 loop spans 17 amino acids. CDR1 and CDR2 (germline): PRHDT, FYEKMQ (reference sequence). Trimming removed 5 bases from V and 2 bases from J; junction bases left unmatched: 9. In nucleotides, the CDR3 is TGTGCCAGCAGCAAAGGACTAGCGGGGTTTTTACAAGAGACCCAGTACTTC. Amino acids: CASSKGLAGFLQETQYF.

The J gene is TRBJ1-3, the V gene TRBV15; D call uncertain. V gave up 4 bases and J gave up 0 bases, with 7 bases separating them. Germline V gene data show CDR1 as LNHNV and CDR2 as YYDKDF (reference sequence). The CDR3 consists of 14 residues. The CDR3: CATSNVSSGNTIYF. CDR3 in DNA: TGTGCCACCAGCAATGTTAGCTCTGGAAACACCATATATTTT.

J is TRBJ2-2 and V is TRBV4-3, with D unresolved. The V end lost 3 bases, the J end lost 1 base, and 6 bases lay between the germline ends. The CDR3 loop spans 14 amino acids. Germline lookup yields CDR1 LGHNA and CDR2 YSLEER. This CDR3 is CASSHLGNTGELFF. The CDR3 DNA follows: TGCGCCAGCAGCCATCTGGGGAACACCGGGGAGCTGTTTTTT.

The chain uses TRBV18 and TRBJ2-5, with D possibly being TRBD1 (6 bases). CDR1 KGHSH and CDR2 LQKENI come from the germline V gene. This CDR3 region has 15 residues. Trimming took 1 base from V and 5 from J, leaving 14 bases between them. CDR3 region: CASSPQPGVDETQYF. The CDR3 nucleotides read TGTGCCAGCTCACCACAGCCAGGGGTTGATGAGACCCAGTACTTC.

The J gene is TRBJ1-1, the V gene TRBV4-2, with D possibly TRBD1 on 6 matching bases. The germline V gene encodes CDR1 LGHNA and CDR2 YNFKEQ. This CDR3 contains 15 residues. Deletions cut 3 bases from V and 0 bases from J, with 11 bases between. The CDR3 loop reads CASSQFAGVNTEAFF. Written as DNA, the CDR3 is TGTGCCAGCAGCCAGTTCGCAGGGGTGAACACTGAAGCTTTCTTT.

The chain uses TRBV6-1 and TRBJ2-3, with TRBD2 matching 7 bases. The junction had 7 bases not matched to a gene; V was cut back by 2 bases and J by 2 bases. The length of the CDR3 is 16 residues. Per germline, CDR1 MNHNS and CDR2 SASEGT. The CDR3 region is CASSELASGVTDTQYF. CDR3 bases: TGTGCCAGCAGTGAACTCGCTAGCGGAGTCACAGATACGCAGTATTTT.

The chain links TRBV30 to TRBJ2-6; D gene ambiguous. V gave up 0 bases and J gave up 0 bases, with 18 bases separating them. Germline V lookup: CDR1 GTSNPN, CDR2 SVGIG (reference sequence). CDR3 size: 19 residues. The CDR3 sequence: CAWSVRIEHDLSGANVLTF. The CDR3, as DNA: TGTGCCTGGAGTGTAAGGATAGAGCATGATCTCTCTGGGGCCAACGTCCTGACTTTC.

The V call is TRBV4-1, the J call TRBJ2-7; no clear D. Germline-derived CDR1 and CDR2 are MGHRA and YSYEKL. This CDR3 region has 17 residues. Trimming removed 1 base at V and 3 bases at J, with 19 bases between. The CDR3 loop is CASSQGKGRGRYYEQYF. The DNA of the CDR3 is TGCGCCAGCAGCCAAGGAAAAGGAAGAGGCAGATACTACGAGCAGTACTTC.

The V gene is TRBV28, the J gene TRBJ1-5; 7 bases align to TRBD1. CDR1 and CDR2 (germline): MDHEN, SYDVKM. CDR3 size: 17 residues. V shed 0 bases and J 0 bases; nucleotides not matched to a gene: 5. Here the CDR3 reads CASSLWGGGNSNQPQHF. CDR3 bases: TGTGCCAGCAGTTTATGGGGAGGGGGCAATAGCAATCAGCCCCAGCATTTT.

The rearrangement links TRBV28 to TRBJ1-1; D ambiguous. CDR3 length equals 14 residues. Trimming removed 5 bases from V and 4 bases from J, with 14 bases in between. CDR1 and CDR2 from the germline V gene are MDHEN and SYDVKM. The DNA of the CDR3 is TGTGCCAGCAGTCGCCCTGACGGACCCACTGAAGCTTTCTTT. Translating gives CASSRPDGPTEAFF.